A selection of T cell receptor beta chains follows, all from one sample in a study of shared clonotypes between healthy human individuals. Clones were sequenced by immunoSEQ multiplex PCR, and TCRdb holds only the in-frame ones, with some missing. The table lists more than 550,000 clones, just under 75% of them singletons. The sequencing input was memory CD4+ T cells sorted from blood. All receptors come from a woman aged 25 to 45 in good health. CDR3s include the opening cysteine and the closing phenylalanine or tryptophan. The D gene is left open where the match is weak. The size entry is marked missing in some rows and otherwise reads once, few, many or a size class.

J: TRBJ1-2
size: NA
V: TRBV18
D: NA
DNA: TGTGCCAGCTCATCGGACAGCGACTATGGCTACACCTTC
CDR3: CASSSDSDYGYTF

J: TRBJ1-3
size: NA
V: TRBV5-1
D: NA
DNA: TGCGCCAGCAGCGACGGACTCACGGGAAACACCATATATTTT
CDR3: CASSDGLTGNTIYF

J: TRBJ2-7
size: NA
V: TRBV27
D: TRBD1
DNA: TGTGCCAGCAGTTTGAGGGGGCAGGGGGTATCGGACGAGCAGTACTTC
CDR3: CASSLRGQGVSDEQYF

J: TRBJ2-7
size: few
V: TRBV28
D: TRBD1
DNA: TGTGCCAGCGGGATGGGACAGGGGTTTTACGAGCAGTACTTC
CDR3: CASGMGQGFYEQYF

J: TRBJ2-7
size: NA
V: TRBV28
D: TRBD1
DNA: TGTGCCAGCAGTCCACCGGGACAGGGCGGAAACGAGCAGTACTTC
CDR3: CASSPPGQGGNEQYF

J: TRBJ1-2
size: NA
V: TRBV7-9
D: NA
DNA: TGTGCCAGCAGCTTACAGAGTGGGCGGGTCTATGGCTACACCTTC
CDR3: CASSLQSGRVYGYTF

J: TRBJ1-4
size: NA
V: TRBV19
D: NA
DNA: TGTGCCAGTAGTACGGCCGACCCAACTAATGAAAAACTGTTTTTT
CDR3: CASSTADPTNEKLFF

J: TRBJ2-7
size: few
V: TRBV25-1
D: TRBD1
DNA: TGTGCCAGCAGTGGTTCCGGGACAGGGACCCACGAGCAGTACTTC
CDR3: CASSGSGTGTHEQYF

J: TRBJ1-4
size: NA
V: TRBV6-1
D: NA
DNA: TGTGCCAGCAGTGAATCCCCGGAGGGGAAACTGTTTTTT
CDR3: CASSESPEGKLFF

J: TRBJ1-3
size: NA
V: TRBV7-9
D: NA
DNA: TGTGCCAGCATCCCGACCGCGGGTGGAAACACCATATATTTT
CDR3: CASIPTAGGNTIYF

J: TRBJ2-5
size: NA
V: TRBV11-2
D: NA
DNA: TGTGCCAGCAGCCCAGAATGGGCGGCGCAAGAGACCCAGTACTTC
CDR3: CASSPEWAAQETQYF

J: TRBJ2-5
size: once
V: TRBV28
D: NA
DNA: TGTGCCAGCCCGCATCTCGTGACCCAGTACTTC
CDR3: CASPHLVTQYF

J: TRBJ2-1
size: NA
V: TRBV28
D: TRBD2
DNA: TGTGCCAGCACCAGGACTAGCGGGAGCCATGAGCAGTTCTTC
CDR3: CASTRTSGSHEQFF

J: TRBJ2-2
size: NA
V: TRBV11-2
D: NA
DNA: TGTGCCAGCAGCCCTAACATGGCGAACACCGGGGAGCTGTTTTTT
CDR3: CASSPNMANTGELFF